Each of the 8 T cell receptor beta chains below was sequenced from the same sample in a study of CD8 T cells in Susac syndrome. Reverse transcription used about 0.45 to 1 ug RNA and random hexamers. MiXCR, run by TCRdb on the immunoSEQ multiplex PCR reads, gives a single entry per CDR3 protein. The sample comprises about 300,000 distinct CDR3 sequences, 92% of which are singletons, and approximately 0.065% rests with the top ten. The sample was CD4+ T cells from PBMCs. The receptor set was obtained from a human donor with multiple sclerosis.

The chain joins TRBV30 to TRBJ2-1, with D unclear. Trimming stripped 4 bases from V and 7 bases from J, with 14 bases between. This CDR3 has 13 amino acids. Germline CDR1 is GTSNPN and CDR2 is SVGIG (reference sequence). The DNA for the CDR3 is TGTGCCTGGATTGACGGCTGGGTAAATGAGCAGTTCTTC. Translated, it gives CAWIDGWVNEQFF.

V gene TRBV7-8 combines with J gene TRBJ1-3, with 7 nucleotides matching TRBD1. The CDR3 runs 17 residues. Trimming at V came to 2 bases and at J to 4 bases, leaving 11 bases not matched to a gene. Germline V gene data show CDR1 as SGHVS and CDR2 as FQNEAQ. The CDR3 spells CASSLLRGRGEGNTIYF. The CDR3 nucleotides are TGTGCCAGCAGCTTACTCCGCGGCAGGGGGGAAGGAAACACCATATATTTT. Variable domain in full (rest from reference TRBV7-8 and TRBJ1-3): GAGVSQSPRYKVAKRGQDVALRCDPISGHVSLFWYQQALGQGPEFLTYFQNEAQLDKSGLPSDRFFAERPEGSVSTLKIQRTQQEDSAVYLCASSLLRGRGEGNTIYFGEGSWLTVV.

The chain combines TRBV12-3 or TRBV12-4 with TRBJ1-1; D may be TRBD1 (5 bases). The CDR3 covers 15 residues. V lost 4 bases to trimming and J lost 1 base, with 13 bases between them. CDR3 coding DNA: TGTGCCAGCAGTTCTTATGGGGGGTGGAACACTGAAGCTTTCTTT. Its translation is CASSSYGGWNTEAFF.

The chain carries TRBV19 and TRBJ1-1; the D gene is possibly TRBD1 (5 bases). CDR3 length: 16 residues. V shed 2 bases and J shed 10 bases, with 23 bases lying between them. Germline CDR1 LNHDA, CDR2 SQIVND (reference sequence). Here the CDR3 reads CASSIWQPGRISLAFF. The CDR3 region has the DNA TGTGCCAGTAGTATATGGCAGCCGGGACGAATATCACTAGCTTTCTTT.

The chain employs TRBV12-3 or TRBV12-4 and TRBJ2-1, with D perhaps matching TRBD1 (5 bases). Trimming pared 3 bases from V and 12 bases from J, leaving 15 bases between. The CDR3 contains 13 residues. CDR3 amino acids: CASSFGASPGQFF. The CDR3 bases are TGTGCCAGCAGTTTTGGGGCATCGCCTGGGCAGTTCTTC.

The CDR3 DNA sequence: TGTGCCAGCAGCTTAGTGGGGACAGGGAATTCTGGGGCCAACGTCCTGACTTTC. Translated: CASSLVGTGNSGANVLTF. V is TRBV7-2 and J is TRBJ2-6; TRBD1 matches at 9 bases. The germline V gene encodes CDR1 SGHTA and CDR2 FQGNSA. V lost 1 base, J lost 1 base, and 5 bases stayed unmatched. The length of the CDR3 is 18 residues.

The chain uses TRBV11-3 and TRBJ1-6; 7 bases align to TRBD1. V shed 3 bases and J 7 bases; nucleotides not matched to a gene: 3. From germline, CDR1 is SGHNT and CDR2 YENEEA. The CDR3 totals 14 residues. The CDR3 region is CASSFAGGNSPLHF. DNA of the CDR3: TGTGCCAGCAGCTTCGCAGGGGGGAATTCACCCCTCCACTTT.

Here the CDR3 reads CASSLSRDQPQHF. The CDR3 region has the DNA TGTGCCAGCAGTTTGTCGCGGGACCAGCCCCAGCATTTT. The chain combines TRBV27 with TRBJ1-5, with a tentative D call TRBD1 (5 bases). CDR1 and CDR2 from the germline V gene are MNHEY and SMNVEV (reference sequence). The length of the CDR3 is 13 residues. V lost 3 bases and J lost 7, with 10 bases in between.